This TCR beta chain is drawn from a study of cytomegalovirus exposure and HLA in healthy donors. Clones were read by immunoSEQ multiplex PCR, and TCRdb kept only the in-frame ones, dropping some. The table records about 75,000 clones, about 85% of them present only once. Separation from the roughly 600-subject first cohort characterized the roughly 130-subject validation cohort, to which the donors belonged. Details on this clone: The antigen is undetermined.

Findings and caveats of the study: First-cohort TCR clusters tended to co-occur in the 120 or so validation repertoires, a later analysis found.

CDR3 length: 14 residues. Germline lookup yields CDR1 SSHAT and CDR2 FNYEAQ (reference sequence). Sequenced input: PBMCs. This chain uses TRBV7-7 with TRBJ2-5, with D maybe TRBD2 (5 bases). The TCR was taken from a man aged 30-40 years in good health and CMV-seronegative. The CDR3 here is CASALGRAQETQYF. The CDR3 nucleotides are TGTGCTAGCGCATTAGGGCGGGCCCAAGAGACCCAGTACTTC.